This T cell receptor (beta chain) was sequenced in a study of T cell responses to AZD1222 COVID-19 vaccine. Study-wide background: The study pooled second doses at about 4 or about 12 weeks. Study-wide findings and caveats: Receipt of two AZD1222 doses was followed by a rise in Spike-specific TCR breadth and depth. Donors in the cohort were predominantly white British and more often female, and clonal diversity was possibly underestimated. The study reported that nearly half of spike-specific TCRs target unmutated variant regions.

Worth noting for this clone: The antigen is not known.

Sequencing used immunoSEQ multiplex PCR; TCRdb keeps in-frame clones, though not all of them. The sample includes about 110,000 clones, about 90% of them seen just once. CDR3 size: 12 residues. V lost 1 base and J 10 bases, leaving 6 bases between the germline ends. Germline CDR1 SGHNT, CDR2 YYREEE (reference sequence). Sample: peripheral blood, taken on day 0 of AZD1222 vaccination. This clonotype originated in an adult in good health. This chain joins TRBV5-4 and TRBJ1-6; no firm D call. CDR3 nucleotide sequence: TGTGCCAGCAGCTTGCTAGGATCACCCCTCCACTTT. Encoded protein: CASSLLGSPLHF.